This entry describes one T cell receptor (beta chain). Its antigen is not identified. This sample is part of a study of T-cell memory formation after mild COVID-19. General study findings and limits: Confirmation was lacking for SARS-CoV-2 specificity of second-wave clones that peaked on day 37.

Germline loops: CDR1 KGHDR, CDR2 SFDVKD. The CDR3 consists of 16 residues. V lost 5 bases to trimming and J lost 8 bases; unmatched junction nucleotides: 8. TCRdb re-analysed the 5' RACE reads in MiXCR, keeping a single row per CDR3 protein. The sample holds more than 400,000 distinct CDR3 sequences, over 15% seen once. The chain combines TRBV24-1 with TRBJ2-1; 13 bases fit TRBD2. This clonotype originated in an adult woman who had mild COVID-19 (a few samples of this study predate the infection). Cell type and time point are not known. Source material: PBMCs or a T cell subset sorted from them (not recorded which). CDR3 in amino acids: CATSGGGLAGLDEQFF. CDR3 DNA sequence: TGTGCCACCAGTGGGGGGGGACTAGCGGGATTGGATGAGCAGTTCTTC.